This passage covers 14 T cell receptor beta chains from one sample sequenced in a study of cytomegalovirus exposure and HLA in healthy donors. With 60 Vbeta and 13 Jbeta primers, the PCR was carried out. The repertoire was sequenced with immunoSEQ multiplex PCR; TCRdb's copy has only in-frame clones and lacks some. The table has around 99,000 clones, over 75% seen once. The sample consisted of PBMCs. The source of these receptors is a man aged 40-49 years in good health and CMV-seronegative.

The chain has TRBV27 and TRBJ1-3, with D uncertain. The V and J ends lost 7 bases and 4 bases respectively, with 11 bases between them. Germline CDR1 is MNHEY and CDR2 is SMNVEV (reference sequence). The CDR3 loop spans 13 amino acids. CDR3 loop: CASISPLGNTIYF. The CDR3 region has the DNA TGTGCCAGCATTAGCCCGTTGGGAAACACCATATATTTT.

This chain uses TRBV19 with TRBJ1-2, with 8 bases that match TRBD1. Germline V gene lookup returns CDR1 LNHDA and CDR2 SQIVND (reference sequence). The CDR3 loop spans 14 amino acids. Trimming took 3 bases from V and 2 from J; bases not matched to a gene: 2. CDR3 bases: TGTGCCAGTAGTATGGACAGGGTAAACTATGGCTACACCTTC. Amino acid sequence: CASSMDRVNYGYTF.

V usage is TRBV28 and J usage is TRBJ2-1, with 13 bases fitting TRBD2. Unmatched junction bases numbered 1, after V lost 2 bases and J lost 9 bases. Germline V gives CDR1 MDHEN, CDR2 SYDVKM. The CDR3 is 14 amino acids. The CDR3 here is CASSLRTSGSEQFF. The CDR3, as DNA: TGTGCCAGCAGTTTAAGGACTAGCGGGAGTGAGCAGTTCTTC.

This clone was seen once. The rearrangement links TRBV5-1 to TRBJ2-3; 10 nucleotides align to TRBD1. The CDR3 loop spans 16 amino acids. V shed 2 bases, J shed 2 bases, and the junction held 5 bases outside the gene matches. Germline V gene sequence: CDR1 SGHRS, CDR2 YFSETQ. The DNA for the CDR3 is TGCGCCAGCAGCTTTGGGGGGACAGGGGTCACAGATACGCAGTATTTT. Translation gives CASSFGGTGVTDTQYF.

Turning to this clone: The identical CDR3 is also encoded by other nucleotide sequences in the sample. The chain joins TRBV5-4 to TRBJ2-7; possible D gene TRBD1, 7 bases. The CDR3 consists of 14 residues. The germline V gene encodes CDR1 SGHNT and CDR2 YYREEE (reference sequence). The V end lost 0 bases, the J end lost 4 bases, and 11 bases lay between the germline ends. The CDR3 DNA is TGTGCCAGCAGCTTGGGACAGGGAGGATACGAGCAGTACTTC. Translation: CASSLGQGGYEQYF.

The gene calls are TRBV19 and TRBJ2-7; D perhaps matches TRBD1 (6 bases). CDR3 length: 14 residues. Trimming cost V 4 bases and J 3 bases, with 13 bases left between them. Germline assignment: CDR1 LNHDA and CDR2 SQIVND (reference sequence). The CDR3 sequence is CASSNGQLHYEQYF. The CDR3 DNA is TGTGCCAGTAGTAACGGACAGCTCCACTACGAGCAGTACTTC.

The rearrangement uses TRBV7-8 and TRBJ2-1, with 9 bases matching TRBD1. CDR1 is SGHVS and CDR2 is FQNEAQ in the germline V gene. The J segment lost 6 bases and the V segment lost 2 bases, leaving 11 bases of the junction unmatched. This CDR3 has 17 amino acids. The CDR3 spells CASSLKPGTGSRNEQFF. CDR3 DNA sequence: TGTGCCAGCAGCTTAAAGCCGGGGACAGGGTCACGCAATGAGCAGTTCTTC. The full variable domain, in which reference TRBV7-8 and TRBJ2-1 provide the parts outside the CDR3, is GAGVSQSPRYKVAKRGQDVALRCDPISGHVSLFWYQQALGQGPEFLTYFQNEAQLDKSGLPSDRFFAERPEGSVSTLKIQRTQQEDSAVYLCASSLKPGTGSRNEQFFGPGTRLTVL.

The chain links TRBV4-2 to TRBJ2-7, with a possible D match to TRBD2 (5 bases). There are 14 residues in the CDR3. With 1 base removed from V and 3 bases from J, the gap between germline ends came to 10 bases. Germline V gene data show CDR1 as LGHNA and CDR2 as YNFKEQ. The CDR3 nucleotides are TGTGCCAGCAGCCAAGCAACTAGGGACTACGAGCAGTACTTC. Protein sequence: CASSQATRDYEQYF.

V gene TRBV7-3 combines with J gene TRBJ2-1, with D tentatively TRBD1 (6 bases). The germline gives CDR1 SGHTA, CDR2 FQGTGA. This CDR3 comprises 14 residues. V was trimmed by 8 bases and J by 5 bases, leaving 16 bases between them. The CDR3 sequence: CASANPRGNNEQFF. The CDR3 DNA is TGTGCCAGCGCAAATCCGAGGGGGAACAATGAGCAGTTCTTC.

This clone was seen a handful of times. The J gene is TRBJ1-3, the V gene TRBV11-2; a possible D gene is TRBD1 (6 bases). CDR3 length: 15 residues. The germline CDR1 and CDR2 sequences are SGHAT and FQNNGV. V lost 5 bases, J lost 7 bases, and 18 bases lay in between. CDR3 loop: CASSPDSSMGNTIYF. CDR3 nucleotides: TGTGCCAGCAGCCCGGACAGTTCAATGGGGAACACCATATATTTT.

CDR3: CASSLPRPGDTIYF. CDR3 coding DNA: TGTGCCAGCAGCTTGCCCCGCCCCGGAGACACCATATATTTT. The rearrangement uses TRBV5-6 and TRBJ1-3; no firm D call. Germline V gives CDR1 SGHDT, CDR2 YYEEEE. The CDR3 is 14 residues long. The germline V and J ends were trimmed by 1 base and 8 bases, with 13 bases remaining between them.

This chain links TRBV27 with TRBJ1-2; D perhaps matches TRBD1 (5 bases). CDR1 and CDR2 (germline): MNHEY, SMNVEV (reference sequence). The CDR3 contains 17 residues. Trimming took 8 bases from V and 7 from J, leaving 29 bases between them. As DNA, the CDR3 is TGTGCCAGCTCCATAAAAACGACAGACATCCCTTTTCGTGGCTACACCTTC. Its translation is CASSIKTTDIPFRGYTF.

This sequence joins TRBV30 and TRBJ2-3; 8 bases agree with TRBD1. V was clipped by 2 bases and J by 5 bases; unmatched bases: 9. This CDR3 contains 15 residues. Germline V gene lookup returns CDR1 GTSNPN and CDR2 SVGIG (reference sequence). The CDR3 spells CAWSPTGGRGDTQYF. CDR3 sequence (DNA): TGTGCCTGGAGTCCTACAGGGGGAAGGGGAGATACGCAGTATTTT.

This clone was seen once. The V call is TRBV7-8, the J call TRBJ2-3; 7 nucleotides line up with TRBD2. CDR1 and CDR2 from the germline V gene are SGHVS and FQNEAQ. Trimming took 0 bases from V and 8 from J; bases not matched to a gene: 11. CDR3 length equals 16 residues. For the CDR3, the DNA is TGTGCCAGCAGCTTAGCGTTAAGCGGGGTGGGGGGTACGCAGTATTTT. This encodes CASSLALSGVGGTQYF. Variable domain in full (rest from reference TRBV7-8 and TRBJ2-3): GAGVSQSPRYKVAKRGQDVALRCDPISGHVSLFWYQQALGQGPEFLTYFQNEAQLDKSGLPSDRFFAERPEGSVSTLKIQRTQQEDSAVYLCASSLALSGVGGTQYFGPGTRLTVL.